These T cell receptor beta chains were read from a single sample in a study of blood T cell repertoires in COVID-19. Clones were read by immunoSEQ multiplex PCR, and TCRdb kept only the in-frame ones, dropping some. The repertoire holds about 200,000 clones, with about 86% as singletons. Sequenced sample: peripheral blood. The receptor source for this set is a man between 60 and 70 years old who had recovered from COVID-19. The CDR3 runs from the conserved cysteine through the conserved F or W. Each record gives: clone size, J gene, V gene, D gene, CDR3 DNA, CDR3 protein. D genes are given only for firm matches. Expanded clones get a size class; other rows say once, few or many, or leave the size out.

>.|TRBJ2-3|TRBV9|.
TGTGCCAGCAGCGTCGGACAAATGACAGATACGCAGTATTTT
CASSVGQMTDTQYF
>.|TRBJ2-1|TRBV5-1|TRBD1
TGCGCCAGCAGAACGGGACAGCTTGACAATGAGCAGTTCTTC
CASRTGQLDNEQFF
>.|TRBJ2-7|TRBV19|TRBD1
TGTGCCAGTAGTATGACAGGGGGCTCACCTTTCGGCTCCTACGAGCAGTACTTC
CASSMTGGSPFGSYEQYF
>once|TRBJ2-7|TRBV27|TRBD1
TGTGCCAGCAGCACAGGGGGCGCCAGGTCCTACGAGCAGTACTTC
CASSTGGARSYEQYF
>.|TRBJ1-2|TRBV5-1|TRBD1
TGCGCCAGCAGCTCCGGGACAGGGAACTATGGCTACACCTTC
CASSSGTGNYGYTF
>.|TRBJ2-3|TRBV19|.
TGTGCCAGTAGCCCGGGACAATTGGGGAACGCAGATACGCAGTATTTT
CASSPGQLGNADTQYF
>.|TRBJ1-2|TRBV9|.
TGTGCCAGCAGCGCTAGCGGGGTCCAGTACTATGGCTACACCTTC
CASSASGVQYYGYTF
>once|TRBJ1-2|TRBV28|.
TGTGCCAGCAGAATACCCAGGGGCCTGAACTATGGCTACACCTTC
CASRIPRGLNYGYTF
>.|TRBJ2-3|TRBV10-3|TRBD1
TGTGCCATCAGAACAGGACAGGGTGCCACAGATACGCAGTATTTT
CAIRTGQGATDTQYF
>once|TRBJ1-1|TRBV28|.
TGTGCCAGCAGTTTTAATAGGGGGACTGAAGCTTTCTTT
CASSFNRGTEAFF
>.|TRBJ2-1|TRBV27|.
TGTGCCAGCAGTTTAACCTCCAGCTCCTACAATGAGCAGTTCTTC
CASSLTSSSYNEQFF
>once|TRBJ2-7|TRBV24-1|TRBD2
TGTGCCACCAGTGATCCACCCCCCCCGCCGACTAGCGGCGATTACGAGCAGTACTTC
CATSDPPPPPTSGDYEQYF
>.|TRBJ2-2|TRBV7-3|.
TGTGCCAGCAGCTTAGGGCTAAACACCGGGGAGCTGTTTTTT
CASSLGLNTGELFF
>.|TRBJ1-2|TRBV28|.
TGTGCCAGCAGCCTGACCGCGGGCGGCGGTGGCTACACCTTC
CASSLTAGGGGYTF
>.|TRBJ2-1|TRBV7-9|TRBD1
TGTGCCAGCAGCCCCAGGGGGTGGGACAGGGCTTACAATGAGCAGTTCTTC
CASSPRGWDRAYNEQFF
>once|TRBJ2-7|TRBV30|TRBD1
TGTGCCTGGGCGACAGGGGTCCTCTACGAGCAGTACTTC
CAWATGVLYEQYF
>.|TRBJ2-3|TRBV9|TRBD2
TGTGCCAGCAGCGTAGAGGGAGGGGCGATCACAGATACGCAGTATTTT
CASSVEGGAITDTQYF
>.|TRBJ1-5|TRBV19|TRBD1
TGTGCCAGTAGAACCGGGACAGGAAACCATCAGCCCCAGCATTTT
CASRTGTGNHQPQHF
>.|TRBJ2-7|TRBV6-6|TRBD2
TGTGCCAGCAGTTACTCTACTAGCGGGGGTTACGAGCAGTACTTC
CASSYSTSGGYEQYF
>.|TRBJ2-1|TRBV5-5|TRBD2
TGTGCCAGCAGCTTGGTCGGGACTAGCGGGAGGGCAGGGGAGCAGTTCTTC
CASSLVGTSGRAGEQFF
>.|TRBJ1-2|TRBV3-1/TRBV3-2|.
TGTGCCAGCAGCCATACAGGAGGCTACACCTTC
CASSHTGGYTF
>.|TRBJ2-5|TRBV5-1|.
TGCGCCAGCAGCTTGGCCGCTAGCATCAGTGAGACCCAGTACTTC
CASSLAASISETQYF
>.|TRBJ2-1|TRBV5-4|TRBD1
TGTGCCAGCAGCGGGCCGGGACAGGGGGGAAATGAGCAGTTCTTC
CASSGPGQGGNEQFF
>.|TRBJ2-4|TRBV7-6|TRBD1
TGTGCCAGCAGCAAGGATTCCGGGACAGGGGGCAAAAACATTCAGTACTTC
CASSKDSGTGGKNIQYF
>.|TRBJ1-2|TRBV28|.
TGTGCCAGCAGTTCCCCGACAAGGAACTATGGCTACACCTTC
CASSSPTRNYGYTF
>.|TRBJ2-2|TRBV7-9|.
TGTGCCAGCAGCTTAGGACCTCCCCGGGGGTCCCCCGGGGAGCTGTTTTTT
CASSLGPPRGSPGELFF
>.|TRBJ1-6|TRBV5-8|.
TGTGCCAGCAGCCCTCGTTCACCCCTCCACTTT
CASSPRSPLHF
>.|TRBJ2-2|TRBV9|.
TGTGCCAGCAGCGTAGTCGGGAACACCGGGGAGCTGTTTTTT
CASSVVGNTGELFF
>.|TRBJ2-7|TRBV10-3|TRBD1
TGTGCCATCGCCGGGACAGGGACATCCTACGAGCAGTACTTC
CAIAGTGTSYEQYF
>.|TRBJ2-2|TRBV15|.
TGTGCCACCAGCAGATCGGGACTCCGAAGGACCGGGGAGCTGTTTTTT
CATSRSGLRRTGELFF
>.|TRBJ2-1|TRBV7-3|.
TGTGCCAGCAGCCACACCCCAGGCAATGAGCAGTTCTTC
CASSHTPGNEQFF
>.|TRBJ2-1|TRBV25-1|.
TGTGCCAGCACTGACTCCGGGAACCCTTCCGTCGCCTACAATGAGCAGTTCTTC
CASTDSGNPSVAYNEQFF